These T cell receptor beta chains were read from a single sample in a study of shared clonotypes between healthy human individuals. Using immunoSEQ multiplex PCR, the repertoire was profiled, and TCRdb retains in-frame clones only, with some absent. This table has 950,000 to 1,100,000 clones, about three quarters appearing once. Material for sequencing was memory CD4+ T cells sorted from blood. The receptors stem from a man aged 18 to 30 in good health. CDR3s include the opening cysteine and the closing phenylalanine or tryptophan. A D gene is named only where the DNA matches it firmly. Rows give clone size only sometimes, using once, few, many, or a class for an expanded clone.

clone_size,d_call,v_call,j_call,cdr3_aa,cdr3_nt
-,TRBD1,TRBV6-1,TRBJ2-7,CASSPQGPSYEQYF,TGTGCCAGCAGTCCACAGGGGCCCTCCTACGAGCAGTACTTC
few,-,TRBV7-9,TRBJ2-3,CASSSEGLTDTQYF,TGTGCCAGCTCCAGTGAGGGGCTGACAGATACGCAGTATTTT
-,TRBD1,TRBV2,TRBJ2-5,CASSQDRQETQYF,TGTGCCAGCAGTCAGGACAGGCAGGAGACCCAGTACTTC
-,-,TRBV7-8,TRBJ2-2,CASSPQGYTGELFF,TGTGCCAGCAGCCCTCAAGGTTACACCGGGGAGCTGTTTTTT
-,-,TRBV5-4,TRBJ2-1,CASSLVGYNEQFF,TGTGCCAGCAGCTTAGTGGGGTACAATGAGCAGTTCTTC
-,TRBD2,TRBV18,TRBJ2-3,CASSPLTSGSTDTQYF,TGTGCCAGCTCACCTTTAACTAGCGGGAGCACAGATACGCAGTATTTT
-,-,TRBV2,TRBJ1-2,CASSRQNYGYTF,TGTGCCAGCAGTCGGCAGAACTATGGCTACACCTTC
-,TRBD1,TRBV28,TRBJ1-5,CASSLSGGFGNQPQHF,TGTGCCAGCAGTTTGTCAGGGGGCTTTGGCAATCAGCCCCAGCATTTT
-,-,TRBV7-9,TRBJ1-4,CASSLTGLEEKLFF,TGTGCCAGCAGCTTAACAGGGCTTGAGGAAAAACTGTTTTTT
-,TRBD1,TRBV9,TRBJ1-2,CASSAHPSGTGGYGYTF,TGTGCCAGCAGCGCCCACCCTTCCGGGACAGGGGGGTATGGCTACACCTTC
-,-,TRBV7-9,TRBJ2-7,CASSLLLQSSYEQYF,TGTGCCAGCAGCTTATTGTTGCAGAGCTCCTACGAGCAGTACTTC
-,-,TRBV5-6,TRBJ1-1,CASSLLAEAFF,TGTGCCAGCAGCTTGTTAGCTGAAGCTTTCTTT
-,TRBD2,TRBV2,TRBJ2-7,CASRTSGSYEQYF,TGTGCCAGTAGGACTAGCGGGAGTTACGAGCAGTACTTC
few,TRBD1,TRBV7-9,TRBJ1-1,CASSSSDRDTTEAFF,TGTGCCAGCAGCTCCTCCGACAGGGACACCACTGAAGCTTTCTTT
-,-,TRBV10-3,TRBJ1-1,CAISDIRENTEAFF,TGTGCCATCAGTGATATAAGGGAGAACACTGAAGCTTTCTTT
many,-,TRBV11-2,TRBJ1-1,CASSFGLRGVEAFF,TGTGCCAGCAGCTTTGGTCTAAGAGGGGTTGAAGCTTTCTTT
once,-,TRBV5-4,TRBJ2-5,CASSPGAGAGETQYF,TGTGCCAGCAGCCCTGGCGCGGGGGCCGGCGAGACCCAGTACTTC
once,-,TRBV15,TRBJ2-5,CATSRDRETQYF,TGTGCCACCAGCAGAGATCGCGAGACCCAGTACTTC
few,-,TRBV9,TRBJ2-7,CASSVDPATGYEQYF,TGTGCCAGCAGCGTAGATCCGGCTACGGGCTACGAGCAGTACTTC
-,TRBD1,TRBV30,TRBJ1-5,CAYNVPQEQGAWQPQHF,TGTGCCTATAATGTTCCGCAAGAGCAGGGGGCATGGCAGCCCCAGCATTTT
-,TRBD2,TRBV28,TRBJ2-2,CASRSGSPTGELFF,TGTGCCAGCAGAAGCGGGAGCCCCACCGGGGAGCTGTTTTTT
-,-,TRBV5-1,TRBJ1-1,CASSLERGTEAFF,TGCGCCAGCAGCTTGGAACGGGGAACTGAAGCTTTCTTT
few,-,TRBV5-4,TRBJ2-7,CASSLPGQRAYEQYF,TGTGCCAGCAGCCTACCCGGACAGCGGGCCTACGAGCAGTACTTC
-,-,TRBV7-3,TRBJ2-6,CASSSWSSGANVLTF,TGTGCCAGCAGCTCATGGAGCTCTGGGGCCAACGTCCTGACTTTC
-,-,TRBV7-8,TRBJ2-3,CASSLGGPLTDTQYF,TGTGCCAGCAGCTTAGGGGGGCCCCTCACAGATACGCAGTATTTT
-,TRBD2,TRBV28,TRBJ2-3,CASSNYGLARADTQYF,TGTGCCAGCAGCAATTACGGACTAGCGAGGGCAGATACGCAGTATTTT
-,TRBD1,TRBV7-2,TRBJ1-4,CASSLRTGRNEKLFF,TGTGCCAGCAGCTTACGGACAGGTAGAAATGAAAAACTGTTTTTT
-,-,TRBV7-2,TRBJ2-3,CASSWPGSSTDTQYF,TGTGCCAGCAGCTGGCCCGGGAGCTCCACAGATACGCAGTATTTT
-,-,TRBV6-5,TRBJ1-2,CASTGPPGYGYTF,TGTGCCAGCACGGGCCCTCCCGGGTATGGCTACACCTTC
-,-,TRBV10-3,TRBJ2-6,CAISEVSGANVLTF,TGTGCCATCAGTGAAGTCTCTGGGGCCAACGTCCTGACTTTC
-,TRBD1,TRBV28,TRBJ2-7,CASYSRDSNRQYF,TGTGCCAGCTATTCCCGGGACAGTAACAGGCAGTACTTC
many,-,TRBV2,TRBJ2-5,CASRGQETQYF,TGTGCCAGCAGGGGACAAGAGACCCAGTACTTC
-,TRBD1,TRBV13,TRBJ1-3,CASRRQGPGNTIYF,TGTGCCAGCAGACGACAGGGACCTGGAAACACCATATATTTT
few,-,TRBV7-9,TRBJ1-1,CASSSQPGAEAFF,TGTGCCAGCAGCTCACAACCGGGAGCTGAAGCTTTCTTT
-,-,TRBV11-2,TRBJ2-1,CASSLTGSYNEQFF,TGTGCCAGCAGCTTAACCGGATCCTACAATGAGCAGTTCTTC
-,-,TRBV5-5,TRBJ2-7,CASSFTDIYEQYF,TGTGCCAGCAGCTTCACGGATATCTACGAGCAGTACTTC
few,-,TRBV6-6,TRBJ2-5,CASRTGGYQETQYF,TGTGCCAGCAGGACGGGCGGCTACCAAGAGACCCAGTACTTC
once,-,TRBV28,TRBJ1-6,CASYRGGDNSPLHF,TGTGCCAGCTATAGGGGAGGGGATAATTCACCCCTCCACTTT
-,-,TRBV4-3,TRBJ1-4,CASSQDFATVNEKLFF,TGCGCCAGCAGCCAAGATTTTGCGACGGTTAATGAAAAACTGTTTTTT
-,-,TRBV11-1,TRBJ2-7,CASSSTYEQYF,TGTGCCAGCAGCTCCACTTACGAGCAGTACTTC
-,-,TRBV9,TRBJ2-2,CASSGSTGELFF,TGTGCCAGCAGCGGATCTACCGGGGAGCTGTTTTTT
few,-,TRBV11-2,TRBJ2-7,CASSLPQLYEQYF,TGTGCCAGCAGCTTACCGCAGCTCTACGAGCAGTACTTC
-,-,TRBV6-1,TRBJ1-5,CASSGEGANQPQHF,TGTGCCAGCAGTGGGGAAGGGGCGAATCAGCCCCAGCATTTT
-,TRBD1,TRBV11-2,TRBJ2-4,CASSYTGEIQYF,TGTGCCAGCAGCTATACAGGGGAGATTCAGTACTTC
few,-,TRBV9,TRBJ2-3,CASSVGEGRTDTQYF,TGTGCCAGCAGCGTAGGTGAGGGGCGGACAGATACGCAGTATTTT
-,-,TRBV9,TRBJ1-3,CASSVELGTTGNTIYF,TGTGCCAGCAGCGTAGAGTTAGGAACAACTGGAAACACCATATATTTT
-,-,TRBV10-3,TRBJ2-5,CAISGRSQETQYF,TGTGCCATCAGTGGACGGAGCCAAGAGACCCAGTACTTC
-,-,TRBV6-1,TRBJ2-5,CASSSAEGRMTQYF,TGTGCCAGCAGTTCCGCGGAGGGCCGAATGACCCAGTACTTC
-,TRBD1,TRBV6-5,TRBJ1-2,CASRLGGEYGYTF,TGTGCCAGCAGGCTAGGGGGCGAGTACGGCTACACCTTC
-,-,TRBV5-1,TRBJ2-7,CASSSLNYEQYF,TGCGCCAGCAGCTCCCTTAACTACGAGCAGTACTTC
-,-,TRBV7-2,TRBJ2-7,CASSLFVFGPTYEQYF,TGTGCCAGCAGCTTATTTGTATTTGGACCGACCTACGAGCAGTACTTC
-,TRBD1,TRBV9,TRBJ2-7,CASSARQGAKEQYF,TGTGCCAGCAGCGCGAGACAGGGGGCTAAAGAGCAGTACTTC
-,-,TRBV6-1,TRBJ2-5,CASSEQAVETQYF,TGTGCCAGCAGTGAGCAGGCCGTCGAGACCCAGTACTTC
-,-,TRBV28,TRBJ1-2,CATADYGYTF,TGTGCCACCGCAGACTATGGCTACACCTTC
-,-,TRBV19,TRBJ1-5,CASSNRDRNQPQHF,TGTGCCAGTAGTAACAGGGACCGCAATCAGCCCCAGCATTTT
-,-,TRBV18,TRBJ2-7,CASSIGSSREQYF,TGTGCCAGCTCAATCGGATCCTCTCGTGAGCAGTACTTC